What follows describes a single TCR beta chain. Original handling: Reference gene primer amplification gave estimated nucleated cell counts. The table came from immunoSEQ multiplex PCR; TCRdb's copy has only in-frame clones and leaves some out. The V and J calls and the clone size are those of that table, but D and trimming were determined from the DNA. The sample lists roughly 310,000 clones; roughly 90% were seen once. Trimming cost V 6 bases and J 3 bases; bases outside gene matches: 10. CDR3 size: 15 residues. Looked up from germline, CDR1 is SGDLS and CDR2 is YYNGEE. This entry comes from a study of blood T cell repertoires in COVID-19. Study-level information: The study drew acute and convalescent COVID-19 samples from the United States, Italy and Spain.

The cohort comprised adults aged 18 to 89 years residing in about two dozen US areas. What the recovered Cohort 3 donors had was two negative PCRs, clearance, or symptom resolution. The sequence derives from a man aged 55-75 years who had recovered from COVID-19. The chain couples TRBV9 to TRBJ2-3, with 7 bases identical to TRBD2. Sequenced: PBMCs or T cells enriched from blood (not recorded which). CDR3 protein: CASTLGRELTDTQYF. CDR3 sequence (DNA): TGTGCCAGCACCTTAGGGCGGGAGTTGACAGATACGCAGTATTTT.